The sequence of this TCR beta chain was determined in a study of vaccination and CD4 T cells after COVID-19 (dated by TCRdb to about 2022). About the investigation overall: The convalescent cohort comprised six males and four females, including two Hispanic individuals, seven Caucasians, two Asians and one multiracial person. As controls, cultures received a CEFX viral epitope pool (the positive control), an HIV-1 Nef peptide pool (the negative control), or no peptide at all. In 9 to 11 COVID-19 convalescent patients and 4 infection-naive healthy vaccine recipients, researchers compared the spike-specific CD4+ TCR repertoire from before mRNA vaccination with the repertoire from after. Post-COVID blood samples were collected from convalescent patients a median of around 100 days after diagnosis, with a range of about 35 to 170 days. Post-vaccine blood samples were collected a median of around 10 weeks after the second vaccine dose, ranging from roughly 13 to 250 days. Two doses of either the Pfizer-BioNTech BNT162b2 vaccine (n=8) or the Moderna mRNA-1273 vaccine (n=2) were administered to participants. An earlier paper using these donors assessed, at the TCR clonotype level, memory CD4+ T cell crossreactivity between SARS-CoV-2 and common cold coronavirus spike proteins. Culture stimuli were overlapping spike peptide pools from SARS-CoV-2 and from the common cold coronaviruses HCoV-NL63, HCoV-OC43 and HCoV-229E. General study outcomes and caveats: The number of convalescent patients in the study was relatively small, and the study did not examine early timepoints following natural infection. In convalescent patients, a median 86.3% of post-vaccine SARS-CoV-2-reactive clones were detected only after vaccination, and vaccine-specific priming was suggested by this finding. Although the median number of SARS-CoV-2-reactive clonotypes went up from some 23 after infection to some 38 after vaccination, the increase was not significant. In convalescent patients, nearly all vaccine-specific clones (304 of 307) were found to be mono-reactive for SARS-CoV-2 spike rather than cross-reactive with common cold coronaviruses.

From the cysteine through the phenylalanine, the CDR3 covers 15 amino acids. Only CDR3 DNA is held: 45 bases, read in frame from base 1. To note about this clonotype: Its antigen remains undetermined. No clone much larger than this one lies a single base away; base qualities are absent.

What the treatment or condition label conveys for this sample: roughly 10-day PBMC culture with coronavirus spike peptide pools or control peptides (ViraFEST assay). CD4+ T cells from unexposed donors were collected before the COVID-19 pandemic (2011-2018). To expand antigen-specific T cells with peptide pools and then pick out the expanded clonotypes through TCR sequencing, the study relied on the ViraFEST assay. Each well held 2 million to 2.5 million PBMCs cultured with approximately 10 ug/ml peptide pools in IMDM containing roughly 5% human AB serum and 9.5 to 10 IU/ml IL-2. Half of the culture medium was replaced with fresh IL-2-containing medium on days 3 and 7. After around 11 days of culture, CD4+ T cells were isolated by negative selection with the EasySep CD4+ T cell isolation kit. As cell numbers permitted, CD4+ T cells from unexposed donors were tested for reactivity to SARS-CoV-2 S and N and to four common cold coronavirus spike pools. PBMCs were separated from whole blood using Ficoll-Paque Plus gradient centrifugation and then either used fresh or cryopreserved at -140C. Culture conditions were generally each tested in triplicate wells. The leukapheresis product for the unexposed donors was obtained through commercial purchase.

Library creation used PCR. TCR sequencing of DNA from cultured CD4+ T cells used the Oncomine TCR Beta short-read assay at the Johns Hopkins FTIC core. Genomic DNA was extracted from the cultured CD4+ T cells with the QIAamp micro DNA kit. Oncomine TCR Beta libraries made from cultured CD4+ T cells were pooled using unique dual indexes and sequenced on an Illumina iSeq 100. The paper's data handling went like this. Non-productive sequences were removed, and CDR3s not starting with C, not ending with F or W, or shorter than 7 amino acids were discarded. The MANAFEST web application identified antigen-specific clonotypes by comparing peptide-stimulated wells against reference wells and other culture wells. For a clone to be called positive, the clone needed an FDR below 0.05, an odds ratio above 5, and a productive frequency above 0.1% in at least two of three replicate wells. A clonotype was classed as cross-reactive if the clonotype showed significant expansion both in SARS-CoV-2 spike wells and in at least one common cold coronavirus spike condition. Levenshtein distances (stringdist) and unrooted phylogenetic trees (ape) in R version 3.6.1 were used to assess CDR3 homology. TCRdb reprocessing: public reads trimmed at Q25 with fastp, clones called with MiXCR, in-frame beta chains kept. For every CDR3 protein sequence, its rows merge into one entry that carries the most common genes and DNA. The V and J calls here are based on TCRdb, not the publication. The sample has approximately 6,700 distinct CDR3 sequences on record, 35% to 50% of them singletons. 20% to 25% of the sample is held by the ten biggest clonotypes.

The specimen sequenced was CD4+ T cells from blood, cultured in vitro. The clonotype originates from a human donor in good health. The rearranged segments are TRBV21-1 and TRBJ1-4; the table's D call, TRBD1, was not checked against the DNA. TRBV21-1 is given as a pseudogene. The CDR3 region has the sequence CASSKRRTGGEKLFF. The nucleotide sequence is given as TGTGCCAGCAGCAAAAGGAGGACAGGGGGGGAAAAACTGTTTTTT.